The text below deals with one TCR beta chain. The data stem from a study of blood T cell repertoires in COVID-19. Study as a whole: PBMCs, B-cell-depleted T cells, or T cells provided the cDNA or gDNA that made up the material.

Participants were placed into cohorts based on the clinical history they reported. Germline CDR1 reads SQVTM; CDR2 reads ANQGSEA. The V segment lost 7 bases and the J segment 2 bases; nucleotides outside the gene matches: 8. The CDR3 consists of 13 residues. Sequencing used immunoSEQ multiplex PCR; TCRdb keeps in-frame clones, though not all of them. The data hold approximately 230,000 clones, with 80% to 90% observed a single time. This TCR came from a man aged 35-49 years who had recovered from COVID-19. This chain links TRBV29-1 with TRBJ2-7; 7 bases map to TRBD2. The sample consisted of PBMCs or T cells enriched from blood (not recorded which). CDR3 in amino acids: CSARDYQTYEQYF. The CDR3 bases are TGCAGCGCCCGGGACTACCAAACCTACGAGCAGTACTTC.